The 13 T cell receptor beta chains reported below all come from one sample, sequenced in a study of shared clonotypes between healthy human individuals. Method: immunoSEQ multiplex PCR; TCRdb's copy keeps in-frame clones and lacks some. The table records over 850,000 clones, 78% of them present only once. Sequenced input: memory CD4+ T cells from PBMCs. Regarding subset: CD45RA-negative fraction. All receptors derive from a man aged 18 to 35 in good health. Some clones in this sample may be carry-over from other donors' samples.

The chain has TRBV2 and TRBJ1-1, with D hard to call. This CDR3 has 15 amino acids. Germline loops: CDR1 SNHLY, CDR2 FYNNEI. V gave up 7 bases and J gave up 3 bases, with 18 bases separating them. CDR3 coding DNA: TGTGCCAGCAACGACGGGGTCCCCGAGGACACTGAAGCTTTCTTT. Amino acids: CASNDGVPEDTEAFF.

This chain links TRBV6-4 with TRBJ2-2; 9 positions match TRBD1. This CDR3 comprises 14 residues. The V gene's germline CDR1 is MRHNA and CDR2 SNTAGT. V lost 3 bases and J lost 6; bases outside the gene matches: 2. CDR3: CASSEQGASGELFF. CDR3 bases: TGTGCCAGCAGTGAACAGGGGGCCTCCGGGGAGCTGTTTTTT.

V and J are TRBV7-3 and TRBJ2-1, with D possibly matching TRBD2 (5 bases). Between the trimmed V and J ends, which lost 4 bases and 10 bases, there was a span of 20 bases. There are 15 residues in the CDR3. The germline V gene has CDR1 SGHTA and CDR2 FQGTGA. The CDR3 here is CASSSTGSTGGEQFF. CDR3 nucleotide sequence: TGTGCCAGCAGCTCAACGGGGAGTACGGGTGGGGAGCAGTTCTTC. Looking up the rest from reference TRBV7-3 and TRBJ2-1 gives the full variable domain: GAGVSQTPSNKVTEKGKYVELRCDPISGHTALYWYRQSLGQGPEFLIYFQGTGAADDSGLPNDRFFAVRPEGSVSTLKIQRTERGDSAVYLCASSSTGSTGGEQFFGPGTRLTVL.

CDR3 in amino acids: CAWVGQETQYF. The DNA of the CDR3 is TGTGCCTGGGTGGGTCAAGAGACCCAGTACTTC. This sequence joins TRBV30 and TRBJ2-5; D is unresolved. CDR3 length equals 11 residues. The V gene lost 5 bases and the J gene lost 2 bases, with 6 bases spanning the gap. Germline CDR1 is GTSNPN and CDR2 is SVGIG (reference sequence).

This chain uses TRBV6-1 with TRBJ2-2; no firm D call. Germline CDR1 and CDR2: MNHNS and SASEGT. CDR3 length: 14 residues. The V end lost 10 bases, the J end lost 0 bases, and 12 bases lay between the germline ends. The CDR3 nucleotides are TGTGCCACCATGGACCGCTCGAACACCGGGGAGCTGTTTTTT. It translates to CATMDRSNTGELFF.

Regarding this clone: Distinct nucleotide sequences in the sample also encode this CDR3. The chain joins TRBV11-2 to TRBJ2-5; TRBD1 agrees at 8 bases. Per the germline V gene, CDR1 is SGHAT and CDR2 is FQNNGV. V shed 5 bases, J shed 5 bases, and the junction held 4 bases outside the gene matches. There are 13 residues in the CDR3. CDR3 region: CASSHRDRETQYF. CDR3 nucleotides: TGTGCCAGCAGCCACCGGGACAGGGAGACCCAGTACTTC.

The table lists this clone with a few counts. The V and J genes are TRBV21-1 and TRBJ2-7; the table names TRBD1, a call not compared with the DNA. TRBV21-1 is tagged as a pseudogene. The CDR3 length is 14 residues. The CDR3 nucleotides read TGTGCCAGCCAAACAGGGCACTGCTCCTACGAGCAGTACTTC. It translates to CASQTGHCSYEQYF.

This chain links TRBV18 with TRBJ2-2; D unclear. Germline V lookup: CDR1 KGHSH, CDR2 LQKENI. Trimming left V 0 bases short and J 7 bases short, with 3 bases between. This CDR3 comprises 12 residues. In nucleotides, the CDR3 is TGTGCCAGCTCACCACCCCACGGGGAGCTGTTTTTT. As protein: CASSPPHGELFF.

The genes are TRBV28 and TRBJ1-2; D is perhaps TRBD1 (6 bases). V was pared by 5 bases and J by 5 bases, with 9 bases between. The CDR3 contains 12 residues. Germline loops: CDR1 MDHEN, CDR2 SYDVKM. CDR3 sequence reads: CASSVRGYGYTF. CDR3 bases: TGTGCCAGCAGTGTCAGGGGATATGGCTACACCTTC.

J is TRBJ1-2 and V is TRBV28; weak D call: TRBD1 (6 bases). Germline CDR1 and CDR2: MDHEN and SYDVKM. The CDR3 has 16 residues. V gave up 1 base and J gave up 8 bases, with 20 bases separating them. The DNA of the CDR3 is TGTGCCAGCAGTTTATTTAGGGGCATACAGGGACTCGGCTACACCTTC. Its protein product is CASSLFRGIQGLGYTF.

Remarks on this clone: The sample carries other DNA sequences with the same CDR3. The rearrangement links TRBV5-1 to TRBJ1-1; D uncertain. Germline CDR1 and CDR2: SGHRS and YFSETQ. Trimming shortened V by 0 bases and J by 2 bases, and 8 bases separated the two germline ends. The CDR3 covers 14 residues. CDR3 coding DNA: TGCGCCAGCAGCTTGGCCCGGGGAAACACTGAAGCTTTCTTT. It encodes CASSLARGNTEAFF.

V gene TRBV7-9 combines with J gene TRBJ2-7; possibly TRBD1 for D (6 bases). This CDR3 region has 12 residues. The V and J ends lost 5 bases and 8 bases respectively, with 13 bases between them. Germline V CDR1 and CDR2: SEHNR, FQNEAQ (reference sequence). The CDR3 region has the DNA TGTGCCAGCAGCCTAGTCCAGGGGAAGCAGTACTTC. The encoded protein is CASSLVQGKQYF.

V and J are TRBV14 and TRBJ2-6; 9 bases fit TRBD1. V trimming: 3 bases; J trimming: 12 bases; junction bases outside the gene matches: 12. The CDR3 is 16 residues long. The germline CDR1 and CDR2 sequences are SGHDN and FVKESK. The CDR3 sequence: CASSQPKGTGTPVLTF. In nucleotides, the CDR3 is TGTGCCAGCAGCCAGCCAAAAGGGACAGGGACACCCGTCCTGACTTTC.